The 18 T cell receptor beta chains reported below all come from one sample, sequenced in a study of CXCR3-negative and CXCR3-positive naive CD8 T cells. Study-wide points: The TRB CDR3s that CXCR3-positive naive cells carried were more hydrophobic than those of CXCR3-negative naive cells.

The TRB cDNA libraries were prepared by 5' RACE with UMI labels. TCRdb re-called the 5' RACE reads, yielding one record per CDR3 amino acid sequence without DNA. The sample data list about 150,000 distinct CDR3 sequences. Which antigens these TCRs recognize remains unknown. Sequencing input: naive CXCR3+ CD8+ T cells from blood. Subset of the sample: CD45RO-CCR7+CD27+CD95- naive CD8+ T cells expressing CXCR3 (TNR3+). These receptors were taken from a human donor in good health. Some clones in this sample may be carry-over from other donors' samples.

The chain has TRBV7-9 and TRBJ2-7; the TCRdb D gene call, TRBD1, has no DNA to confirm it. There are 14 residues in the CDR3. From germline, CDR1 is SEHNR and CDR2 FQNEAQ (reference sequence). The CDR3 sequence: CASSLGARAHEQYF. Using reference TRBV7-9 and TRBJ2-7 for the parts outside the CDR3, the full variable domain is DTGVSQNPRHKITKRGQNVTFRCDPISEHNRLYWYRQTLGQGPEFLTYFQNEAQLEKSRLLSDRFSAERPKGSFSTLEIQRTEQGDSAMYLCASSLGARAHEQYFGPGTRLTVT.

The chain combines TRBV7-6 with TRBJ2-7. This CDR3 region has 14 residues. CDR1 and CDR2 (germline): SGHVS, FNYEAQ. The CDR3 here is CASSLDTANYEQYF. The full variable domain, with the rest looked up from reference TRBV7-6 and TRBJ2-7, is GAGVSQSPRYKVTKRGQDVALRCDPISGHVSLYWYRQALGQGPEFLTYFNYEAQQDKSGLPNDRFSAERPEGSISTLTIQRTEQRDSAMYRCASSLDTANYEQYFGPGTRLTVT.

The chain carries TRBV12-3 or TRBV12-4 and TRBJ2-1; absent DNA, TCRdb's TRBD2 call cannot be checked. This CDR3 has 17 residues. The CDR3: CASRPPLPGLTNNEQFF.

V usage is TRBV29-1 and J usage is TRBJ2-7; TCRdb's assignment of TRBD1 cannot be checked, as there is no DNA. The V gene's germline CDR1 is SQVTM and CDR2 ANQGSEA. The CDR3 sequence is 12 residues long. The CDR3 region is CSARTGPYEQYF.

The CDR3 region is CASSYTGTSTGELFF. The genes are TRBV6-6 and TRBJ2-2; no DNA is available, so the TRBD1 call from TCRdb remains unchecked. Germline assignment: CDR1 MNHNY and CDR2 SVGAGI (reference sequence). CDR3 length equals 15 residues.

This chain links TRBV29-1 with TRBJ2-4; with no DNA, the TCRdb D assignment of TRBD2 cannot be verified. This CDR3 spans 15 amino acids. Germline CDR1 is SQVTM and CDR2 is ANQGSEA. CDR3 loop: CSVEDSGVSQNIQYF.

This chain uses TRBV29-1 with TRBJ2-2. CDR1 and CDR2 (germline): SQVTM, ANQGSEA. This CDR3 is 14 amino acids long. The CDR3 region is CSVAGLANTGELFF.

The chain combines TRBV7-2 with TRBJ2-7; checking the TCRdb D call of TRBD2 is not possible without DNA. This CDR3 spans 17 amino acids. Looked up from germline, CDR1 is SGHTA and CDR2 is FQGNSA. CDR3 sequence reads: CASSFGTSGVFSYEQYF.

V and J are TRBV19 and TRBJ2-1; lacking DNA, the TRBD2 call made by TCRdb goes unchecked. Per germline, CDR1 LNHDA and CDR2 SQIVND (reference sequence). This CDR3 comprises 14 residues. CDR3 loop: CASSTIPAGHEQFF.

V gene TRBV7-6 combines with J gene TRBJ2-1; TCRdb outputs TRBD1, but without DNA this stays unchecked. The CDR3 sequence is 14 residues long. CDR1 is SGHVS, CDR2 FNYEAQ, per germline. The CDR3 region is CASSFLSPNAEQFF.

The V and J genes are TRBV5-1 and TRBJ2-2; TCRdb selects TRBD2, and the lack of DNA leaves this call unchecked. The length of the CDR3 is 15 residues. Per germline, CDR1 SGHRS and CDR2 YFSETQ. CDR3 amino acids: CASIGTSGSSGELFF.

Here the CDR3 reads CAIETEGTDWDTEAFF. The rearrangement joins TRBV2 to TRBJ1-1; TCRdb's D gene call, TRBD1, goes unchecked for lack of DNA. From germline, CDR1 is SNHLY and CDR2 FYNNEI. The CDR3 contains 16 residues.

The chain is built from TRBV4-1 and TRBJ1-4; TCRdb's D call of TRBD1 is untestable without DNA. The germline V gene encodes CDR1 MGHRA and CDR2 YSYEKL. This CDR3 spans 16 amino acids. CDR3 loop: CASSQRWDRDNEKLFF.

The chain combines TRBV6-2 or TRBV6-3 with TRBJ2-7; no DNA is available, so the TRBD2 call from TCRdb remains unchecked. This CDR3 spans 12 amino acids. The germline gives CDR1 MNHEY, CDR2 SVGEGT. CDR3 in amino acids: CASSFGLYEQYF.

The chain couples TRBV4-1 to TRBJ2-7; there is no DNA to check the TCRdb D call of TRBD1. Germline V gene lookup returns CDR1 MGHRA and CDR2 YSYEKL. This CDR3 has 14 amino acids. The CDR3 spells CASSQVGPGSEQYF.

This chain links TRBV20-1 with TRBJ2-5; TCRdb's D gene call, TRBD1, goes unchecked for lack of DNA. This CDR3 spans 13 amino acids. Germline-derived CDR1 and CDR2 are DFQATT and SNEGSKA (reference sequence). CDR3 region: CSARDGRRETQYF.

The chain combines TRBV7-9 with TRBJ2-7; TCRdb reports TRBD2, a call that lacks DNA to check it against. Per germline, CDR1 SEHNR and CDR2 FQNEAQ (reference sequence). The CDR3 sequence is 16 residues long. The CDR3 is CASSLPPGLIYYEQYF.

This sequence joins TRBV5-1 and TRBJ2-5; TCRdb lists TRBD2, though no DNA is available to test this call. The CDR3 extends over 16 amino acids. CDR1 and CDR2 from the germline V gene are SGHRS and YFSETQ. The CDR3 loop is CASSFRVAGETETQYF.